One and the same sample provided the 30 T cell receptor beta chains below, sequenced in a study of metastatic and nonmetastatic thyroid tumors. Via MiXCR, TCRdb re-called the PCR reads. This table has tens of thousands of clones, 20% to 25% appearing once. Before thyroid surgery, none of the patients had received any treatment. The sequenced material came from adjacent normal tissue. These receptors came from a female donor with papillary thyroid cancer or a benign thyroid nodule (not recorded which). Some clones in this sample may be carry-over from other donors' samples.

This clone was counted once. In nucleotides, the CDR3 is TGTGCCAGCAGTGGCTCCCTAGCGGGAGGAGTCTATGGGAAGTTCTTC. This translates into CASSGSLAGGVYGKFF. The rearrangement uses TRBV2 and TRBJ2-1; 11 nucleotides agree with TRBD2. Trimming cost V 4 bases and J 14 bases; bases outside gene matches: 16. This CDR3 spans 16 amino acids. CDR1 is SNHLY and CDR2 is FYNNEI in the germline V gene.

By frequency in the sample, this clone is medium-sized. The J gene is TRBJ2-7, the V gene TRBV20-1, with D maybe TRBD2 (5 bases). The CDR3 covers 15 residues. Germline CDR1 is DFQATT and CDR2 is SNEGSKA (reference sequence). The V end was cut by 6 bases, the J end by 6 bases, with 24 bases between. The CDR3 is CSAAWTWEGRGEQYF. The CDR3 region has the DNA TGCAGTGCCGCGTGGACGTGGGAAGGGAGAGGCGAGCAGTACTTC.

This clone has only a few counts. This chain connects TRBV6-1 to TRBJ1-1, with TRBD1 matching over 7 bases. Germline CDR1 MNHNS, CDR2 SASEGT. This CDR3 is built from 16 residues. Trimming cost V 0 bases and J 3 bases; bases outside gene matches: 7. CDR3 sequence (DNA): TGTGCCAGCAGTGAAGCATACGGGACAGACTACACTGAAGCTTTCTTT. Encoded protein: CASSEAYGTDYTEAFF.

This clone was observed once. The rearrangement joins TRBV19 to TRBJ2-2, with 8 bases that match TRBD2. CDR1 is LNHDA and CDR2 is SQIVND in the germline V gene (reference sequence). The CDR3 totals 19 residues. J was trimmed by 0 bases and V by 6 bases; bases with no gene match: 15. CDR3 sequence (DNA): TGTGCCAGTAGATGGACTAGCTGGGGCAAAATTACGAACACCGGGGAGCTGTTTTTT. As protein: CASRWTSWGKITNTGELFF.

The chain carries TRBV5-1 and TRBJ1-5; D remains unclear. The CDR3 is 13 residues long. The V gene lost 4 bases and the J gene lost 4 bases, with 9 bases spanning the gap. Germline V gene sequence: CDR1 SGHRS, CDR2 YFSETQ. The CDR3 reads CASSPDPNQPQHF. DNA of the CDR3: TGCGCCAGCAGCCCCGATCCGAATCAGCCCCAGCATTTT.

By sample fraction, this clone is medium-sized. This chain links TRBV10-3 with TRBJ1-1, with D tentatively TRBD1 (5 bases). V gave up 4 bases and J gave up 0 bases, with 12 bases separating them. The CDR3 extends over 15 amino acids. Germline V gene data show CDR1 as ENHRY and CDR2 as SYGVKD. The CDR3 DNA sequence: TGTGCCATCAGTGCGAAAGGGGCCATGAACACTGAAGCTTTCTTT. Translated, it gives CAISAKGAMNTEAFF.

The sample holds many counts of this clone. This chain links TRBV15 with TRBJ1-5, with TRBD1 matching 8 bases. Germline-derived CDR1 and CDR2 are LNHNV and YYDKDF (reference sequence). V trimming: 1 base; J trimming: 6 bases; junction bases outside the gene matches: 8. The CDR3 has 16 residues. The CDR3 protein is CATSRVNRGIVQPQHF. For the CDR3, the DNA is TGTGCCACCAGCAGAGTAAACAGGGGGATTGTTCAGCCCCAGCATTTT.

The rearrangement joins TRBV7-8 to TRBJ2-7; maybe TRBD2 (6 bases). Germline CDR1 reads SGHVS; CDR2 reads FQNEAQ. The CDR3 contains 15 residues. Trimming stripped 5 bases from V and 7 bases from J, with 21 bases between. The CDR3 DNA is TGTGCCAGCAGCCCCTTCGGGGAGGAGCTAGGTGAGCAGTACTTC. Its protein is CASSPFGEELGEQYF.

To note about this clone: An end of the junction does not agree with germline; a read error may underlie this. The chain recombines TRBV11-3 with TRBJ1-4, with 8 bases matching TRBD1. Germline-derived CDR1 and CDR2 are SGHNT and YENEEA. This CDR3 spans 14 amino acids. The CDR3 loop is CAGSPDRECLKPFF. As DNA, the CDR3 is TGTGCCGGCAGCCCGGACAGGGAATGTTTGAAACCGTTTTTT.

This clone was observed many times. The rearrangement links TRBV4-3 to TRBJ1-3; D gene ambiguous. V lost 0 bases, J lost 2 bases, and 5 bases lay in between. CDR1 LGHNA and CDR2 YSLEER come from the germline V gene. This CDR3 spans 14 amino acids. For the CDR3, the DNA is TGCGCCAGCAGCCAAGAGGTTGCTGGAAACACCATATATTTT. Protein: CASSQEVAGNTIYF.

This clone was picked up many times. The chain couples TRBV20-1 to TRBJ1-1; 8 bases line up with TRBD1. CDR3 length: 16 amino acids. J gave up 1 base and V 6 bases, and 13 bases lay outside the gene matches. The germline V gene has CDR1 DFQATT and CDR2 SNEGSKA (reference sequence). This chain's CDR3 is CSAMSRTGPSNTEAFF. The CDR3 nucleotides are TGCAGTGCCATGAGTAGGACAGGGCCCTCGAACACTGAAGCTTTCTTT.

The V gene is TRBV12-3 or TRBV12-4, the J gene TRBJ2-7; D call uncertain. There are 12 residues in the CDR3. Trimming shortened V by 3 bases and J by 7 bases, and 10 bases separated the two germline ends. CDR3 sequence (DNA): TGTGCCAGCAGTTTGACCCTAAGGGAGCAGTACTTC. Its protein is CASSLTLREQYF.

This rearrangement joins TRBV20-1 to TRBJ1-1; possibly TRBD1 for D (6 bases). V was shortened by 5 bases and J by 4 bases, with 11 bases between the two germline ends. From germline, CDR1 is DFQATT and CDR2 SNEGSKA (reference sequence). This CDR3 contains 12 residues. CDR3 loop: CSAWDIITEAFF. CDR3 sequence (DNA): TGCAGTGCTTGGGACATTATCACTGAAGCTTTCTTT.

This clone was observed at least ten times. The chain recombines TRBV30 with TRBJ2-7; D unclear. CDR1 and CDR2 from the germline V gene are GTSNPN and SVGIG (reference sequence). CDR3 length: 10 residues. V was trimmed by 3 bases and J by 7 bases, leaving 7 bases between them. CDR3: CAWRELEQYF. The CDR3 DNA sequence: TGTGCCTGGAGGGAATTAGAGCAGTACTTC.

This clone was seen many times. This could be a read error, since a much larger clone is one nucleotide away. The chain employs TRBV28 and TRBJ2-3; D may match TRBD1 or TRBD2 (5 bases each). Per germline, CDR1 MDHEN and CDR2 SYDVKM. The CDR3 spans 15 residues. V was pared by 6 bases and J by 2 bases, with 15 bases between. Written as DNA, the CDR3 is TGTGCCAGCAGATCTGGGGGAACTCACACAGATACGCAGTATTTT. Protein: CASRSGGTHTDTQYF.

This clone is medium-sized in the sample. V usage is TRBV20-1 and J usage is TRBJ2-5; weak D call: TRBD1 (7 bases). The CDR3 is 13 amino acids. Per the germline V gene, CDR1 is DFQATT and CDR2 is SNEGSKA (reference sequence). Trimming cost V 4 bases and J 4 bases, with 13 bases left between them. This CDR3 is CSATEGAGETQYF. The DNA of the CDR3 is TGCAGTGCTACGGAGGGGGCAGGAGAGACCCAGTACTTC.

The chain carries TRBV5-6 and TRBJ1-1; 8 nucleotides agree with TRBD1. Germline assignment: CDR1 SGHDT and CDR2 YYEEEE. Losses at the gene ends were 4 bases for V and 0 bases for J; bases not matched to a gene: 14. The CDR3 is made up of 18 amino acids. The CDR3 reads CASSPPWDRNAMNTEAFF. The DNA for the CDR3 is TGTGCCAGCAGCCCCCCTTGGGACAGGAACGCCATGAACACTGAAGCTTTCTTT.

About this clone: Being one base from a much bigger clone, this may be a read error. This chain joins TRBV19 and TRBJ2-5, with a possible D match to TRBD1 (5 bases). V shed 8 bases and J shed 1 base, with 11 bases lying between them. Germline V CDR1 and CDR2: LNHDA, SQIVND (reference sequence). The CDR3 covers 13 residues. The CDR3 region has the DNA TGTGCCAGTTCCACACAGGTCCAAGAGACCCAGTACTTC. Protein: CASSTQVQETQYF. The full variable domain, in which reference TRBV19 and TRBJ2-5 provide the parts outside the CDR3, is DGGITQSPKYLFRKEGQNVTLSCEQNLNHDAMYWYRQDPGQGLRLIYYSQIVNDFQKGDIAEGYSVSREKKESFPLTVTSAQKNPTAFYLCASSTQVQETQYFGPGTRLLVL.

Worth noting for this clone: One junction end does not reproduce the germline sequence, and a read error may be involved. The chain carries TRBV12-3 or TRBV12-4 and TRBJ2-1, with D possibly being TRBD2 (6 bases). This CDR3 contains 17 residues. The CDR3 sequence: CASRHNLATGSYNEKFF. The CDR3 region has the DNA TGTGCCAGCAGACACAATCTAGCGACCGGCTCCTACAATGAGAAGTTCTTC.

With respect to this clone: At one boundary the junction diverges from the germline segment, which might be a read error. The DNA for the CDR3 is TGTGCTAGCAGCCAAGGACACTCAGGGGTGCAGTACTTC. Amino acids: CASSQGHSGVQYF. J is TRBJ2-7 and V is TRBV7-7, with D perhaps TRBD1 (6 bases). CDR3 length equals 13 residues. Per the germline V gene, CDR1 is SSHAT and CDR2 is FNYEAQ (reference sequence).

The table lists this clone with a few counts. The chain links TRBV12-3 or TRBV12-4 to TRBJ2-7; D gene ambiguous. The CDR3 runs 14 residues. Between the trimmed V and J ends, which lost 1 base and 0 bases, there was a span of 7 bases. The CDR3 DNA follows: TGTGCCAGCAGTTTAGATCAGCTCTCCTACGAGCAGTACTTC. It codes for CASSLDQLSYEQYF.

Remarks on this clone: Given the absence of the conserved phenylalanine or tryptophan at the CDR3 end, a read error is likely. The chain carries TRBV3-1 and TRBJ2-7; D is uncertain. The germline V gene encodes CDR1 LGHDT and CDR2 YNNKEL (reference sequence). Trimming stripped 2 bases from V and 4 bases from J, with 3 bases between. The CDR3 has 11 amino acids. In DNA form, the CDR3 reads TGTGCCAGCAGCCAACAGTACGAGCAGTACCTC. Translating it yields CASSQQYEQYL.

This clone was observed many times. The chain couples TRBV6-4 to TRBJ1-1; D is ambiguous. CDR1 MRHNA and CDR2 SNTAGT come from the germline V gene. The length of the CDR3 is 13 residues. The V end lost 3 bases, the J end lost 1 base, and 6 bases lay between the germline ends. The CDR3 reads CASSEIPNTEAFF. CDR3 bases: TGTGCCAGCAGTGAGATCCCGAACACTGAAGCTTTCTTT.

The chain joins TRBV19 to TRBJ1-4; no firm D call. CDR3 size: 14 residues. The V and J ends lost 4 bases and 4 bases respectively, with 10 bases between them. The V gene's germline CDR1 is LNHDA and CDR2 SQIVND (reference sequence). CDR3 DNA: TGTGCCAGTAGTAAACGGACCATTAATGAAAAACTGTTTTTT. It codes for CASSKRTINEKLFF.

The V call is TRBV12-3 or TRBV12-4, the J call TRBJ1-2; D is uncertain. CDR3 size: 14 residues. V gave up 0 bases and J gave up 9 bases, with 14 bases separating them. The CDR3 nucleotides are TGTGCCAGCAGTTTAGCCGAACGGCAATATAGCTACACCTTC. It translates to CASSLAERQYSYTF.

This clone has a count of ten or more. The chain carries TRBV10-3 and TRBJ2-3; TRBD2 matches 13 bases. This CDR3 is 15 amino acids long. J was trimmed by 5 bases and V by 6 bases; bases with no gene match: 5. Germline lookup yields CDR1 ENHRY and CDR2 SYGVKD. Here the CDR3 DNA reads TGTGCCATCAGATCTGGACTAGCGGGAGAAGATACGCAGTATTTT. It encodes CAIRSGLAGEDTQYF.

V and J are TRBV30 and TRBJ2-7; no clear D gene. Germline CDR1 reads GTSNPN; CDR2 reads SVGIG (reference sequence). V was shortened by 3 bases and J by 2 bases, with 17 bases between the two germline ends. The CDR3 spans 15 residues. The CDR3 DNA is TGTGCCTGGAGGGAATCTTGGACGGCCCCCTACGAGCAGTACTTC. Encoded protein: CAWRESWTAPYEQYF.

This clone is categorized as medium-sized. The chain recombines TRBV6-6 with TRBJ2-3; 9 nucleotides line up with TRBD2. V trimming: 2 bases; J trimming: 4 bases; junction bases outside the gene matches: 7. Germline CDR1 MNHNY, CDR2 SVGAGI (reference sequence). CDR3 length equals 16 residues. CDR3 amino acids: CASSYLAGGPADTQYF. DNA of the CDR3: TGTGCCAGCAGTTACCTTGCGGGAGGGCCGGCAGATACGCAGTATTTT.

Points on this clone: An end of the junction does not agree with germline; a read error may underlie this. This chain links TRBV20-1 with TRBJ1-1, with 9 bases identical to TRBD1. The germline V gene has CDR1 DFQATT and CDR2 SNEGSKA (reference sequence). The length of the CDR3 is 13 residues. The CDR3: CNAYRGPGTEALF. The CDR3 DNA sequence: TGCAATGCTTACAGGGGGCCCGGGACTGAAGCTTTATTT.

The sample holds a few counts of this clone. J is TRBJ1-6 and V is TRBV6-1; D not resolved. The V end lost 3 bases, the J end lost 10 bases, and 22 bases lay between the germline ends. The CDR3 loop spans 17 amino acids. CDR1 is MNHNS, CDR2 SASEGT, per germline. CDR3 nucleotides: TGTGCCAGCAGTGAGCACCTAGGTACAGTGGGAATATCACCCCTCCACTTT. Translating it yields CASSEHLGTVGISPLHF.